This T cell receptor beta chain is from a study of CD8+ T cells in alopecia areata. The overall study: A regimen of oral tofacitinib, 5 to 10 mg twice daily, was given to treated patients.

This clone was detected a few times. Its matching antigen is unknown. This CDR3 is 15 amino acids long. The germline CDR1 and CDR2 sequences are SQVTM and ANQGSEA. V shed 3 bases and J shed 9 bases, with 24 bases lying between them. Collected material from alopecia areata patients comprised lesional scalp punch biopsies and peripheral blood. After isolation, RNA underwent reverse transcription to generate cDNA as the sequencing template. The table came from immunoSEQ multiplex PCR; TCRdb's copy has only in-frame clones and leaves some out. The table records some 99,000 clones, 35% to 50% of them present only once. General observations from the study: Alphabeta T cells residing in normal skin are also sequenced in scalp samples. Affected lesional scalp, above all in alopecia totalis/universalis, was more clonal than normal scalp.

The sequencing sample was made of CD4+ T cells sorted from blood. This TCR was recovered from a human donor with alopecia areata. This rearrangement joins TRBV29-1 to TRBJ2-7, with D possibly being TRBD1 (8 bases). The CDR3 here is CSVDPSSGTGGRQYF. DNA for the CDR3: TGCAGCGTTGACCCGTCGTCCGGGACAGGCGGGAGGCAGTACTTC.